This note documents a single T cell receptor beta chain sequence. Its antigen is undetermined. The sample originates from a study of cytomegalovirus exposure and HLA in healthy donors. General study findings and limits: Among the most significant clusters, several appeared linked to common viral pathogens in a later analysis. Analyzed later, association rates of TCRs varied across HLA loci, with DRB1 most and HLA-C fewest.

The PCR contained 60 Vbeta and 13 Jbeta primers. Only in-frame clones appear in the TCRdb table, and some are missing; sequencing was by immunoSEQ multiplex PCR. The repertoire holds more than 110,000 clones, around 81% seen once, with 6.8% in the top ten. This CDR3 has 18 residues. Per germline, CDR1 MGHRA and CDR2 YSYEKL. The junction had 5 bases not matched to a gene; V was cut back by 4 bases and J by 0 bases. This TCR was sampled from a man aged 35 to 55 in good health and CMV-seropositive. Material: PBMCs. V and J are TRBV4-1 and TRBJ2-6; TRBD1 aligns across 11 bases. The CDR3 coding sequence is TGCGCCAGCAGCCCCGGGACAGGGGGTTCCTCTGGGGCCAACGTCCTGACTTTC. Residues: CASSPGTGGSSGANVLTF.